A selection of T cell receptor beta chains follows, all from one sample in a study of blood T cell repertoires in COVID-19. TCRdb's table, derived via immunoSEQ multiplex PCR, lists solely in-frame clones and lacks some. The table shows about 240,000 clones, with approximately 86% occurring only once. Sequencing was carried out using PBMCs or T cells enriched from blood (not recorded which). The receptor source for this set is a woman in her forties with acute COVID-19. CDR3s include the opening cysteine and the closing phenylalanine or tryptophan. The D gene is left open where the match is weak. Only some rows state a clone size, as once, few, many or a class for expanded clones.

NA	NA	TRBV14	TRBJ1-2	TGTGCCAGCAGCCAACGCGGAAGTGTCTACACCTTC	CASSQRGSVYTF
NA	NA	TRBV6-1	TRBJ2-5	TGTGCCAGCAGTGAACTGGCCACCCAGTACTTC	CASSELATQYF
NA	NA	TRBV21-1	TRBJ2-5	TGTGCCAGCAGCAAAAAGAGGGCCTCCGGAAAACAAGAGACCCAGTACTTC	CASSKKRASGKQETQYF
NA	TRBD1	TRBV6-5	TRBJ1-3	TGTGCCAGCAGTTACTCGACCGGGACAGGAGACACCATATATTTT	CASSYSTGTGDTIYF
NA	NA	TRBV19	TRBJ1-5	TGTGCCAGTAGTATTCAAACAGGTAGCAATCAGCCCCAGCATTTT	CASSIQTGSNQPQHF
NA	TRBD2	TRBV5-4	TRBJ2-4	TGTGCCAGCAGCTTGGCCGTTGGGACTAGCGGTAAAAACATTCAGTACTTC	CASSLAVGTSGKNIQYF
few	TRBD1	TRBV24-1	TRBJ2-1	TGTGCCACCAGTGATTCCACAGGGGATGAGCAGTTCTTC	CATSDSTGDEQFF
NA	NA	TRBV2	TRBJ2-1	TGTGCCAGCAGTGAAGCGAGGAGTGAGCAGTTCTTC	CASSEARSEQFF
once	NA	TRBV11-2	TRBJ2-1	TGTGCCAGCAGCTCAGGGGCAGGGAGGGCGTACAATGAGCAGTTCTTC	CASSSGAGRAYNEQFF
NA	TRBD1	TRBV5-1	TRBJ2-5	TGCGCCAGCAGCTTGGAACAGGGGGTGGAGACCCAGTACTTC	CASSLEQGVETQYF
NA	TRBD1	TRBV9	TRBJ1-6	TGTGCCAGCAGCCCCACCGGGACAGGGCATTCACCCCTCCACTTT	CASSPTGTGHSPLHF
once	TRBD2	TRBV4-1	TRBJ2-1	TGCGCCAGCAGCCAAGATTGGCTAGCGGCTCCTTCCAATGAGCAGTTCTTC	CASSQDWLAAPSNEQFF
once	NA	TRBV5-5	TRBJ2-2	TGTGCCAGCAGCTTGGCGGAGACCGGGGAGCTGTTTTTT	CASSLAETGELFF
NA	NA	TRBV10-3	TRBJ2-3	TGTGCCATCAGTGAATCCGGAGATACGCAGTATTTT	CAISESGDTQYF
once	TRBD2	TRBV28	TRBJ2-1	TGTGCCAGCAGTGCGACGGGAGGGCGTAGTGAGCAGTTCTTC	CASSATGGRSEQFF
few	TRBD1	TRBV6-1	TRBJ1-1	TGTGCCAGCAGTGAAGGGGACAGCGCTGAAGCTTTCTTT	CASSEGDSAEAFF
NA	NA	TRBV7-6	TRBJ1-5	TGTGCCAGCAGCTTAGGAATACAGGGAGCCGGTCAGCCCCAGCATTTT	CASSLGIQGAGQPQHF
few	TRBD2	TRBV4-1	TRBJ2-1	TGCGCCAGCAGCCAAGATATTAGCGGGCCGCTTAGGGCCAATGAGCAGTTCTTC	CASSQDISGPLRANEQFF
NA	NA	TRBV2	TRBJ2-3	TGTGCCAGCAAAGACAGGCTGGGGAGCACAGATACGCAGTATTTT	CASKDRLGSTDTQYF
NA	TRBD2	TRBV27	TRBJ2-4	TGTGCCAGCAGTTTTACAGCGGGAGGGAACATTCAGTACTTC	CASSFTAGGNIQYF
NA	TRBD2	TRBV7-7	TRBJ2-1	TGTGCTAGCAGTCCCGGGACTAGCGGGAGATTCCACAATGAGCAGTTCTTC	CASSPGTSGRFHNEQFF
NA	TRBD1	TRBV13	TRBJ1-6	TGTGCCAGCAGCCGTCCAACCGACAGGGGGGATTCACCCCTCCACTTT	CASSRPTDRGDSPLHF
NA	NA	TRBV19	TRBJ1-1	TGTGCCAGCGTAAGCAGGGGAGAAGGGAACACTGAAGCTTTCTTT	CASVSRGEGNTEAFF
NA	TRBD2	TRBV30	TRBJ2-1	TGTGCCTGGGGCAGCGGGAGGGAATCGGGGGAGCAGTTCTTC	CAWGSGRESGEQFF
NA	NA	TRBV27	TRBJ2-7	TGTGCCAGCAGTCTGCCAGGGGTCGAGCAGTACTTC	CASSLPGVEQYF
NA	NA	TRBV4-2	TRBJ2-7	TGTGCCAGCAGCCAAGAGGCGGGTGCCAGCTCCTACGAGCAGTACTTC	CASSQEAGASSYEQYF
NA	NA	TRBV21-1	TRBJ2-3	TGTGCCAGCGCCACCCCATCCGGCGATAGCGGGAGGACCGGAGATACGCAGTATTTT	CASATPSGDSGRTGDTQYF
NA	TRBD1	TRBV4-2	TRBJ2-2	TGTGCCAGCAGTGCCGGGACAGTTAACACCGGGGAGCTGTTTTTT	CASSAGTVNTGELFF
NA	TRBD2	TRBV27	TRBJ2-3	TGTGCCAGCAGTAGCCGAGGCCCCCTAGCGGAAAGGGGAGATACGCAGTATTTT	CASSSRGPLAERGDTQYF
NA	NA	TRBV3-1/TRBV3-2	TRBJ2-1	TGTGCCAGCAGCCAAGAAAACCTAGCGAATGAGCAGTTCTTC	CASSQENLANEQFF
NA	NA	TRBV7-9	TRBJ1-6	TGTGCCAGCAGCTTAGGCGGGTTTAATTCACCCCTCCACTTT	CASSLGGFNSPLHF
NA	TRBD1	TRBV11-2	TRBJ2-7	TGTGCCAGCACCATGGACAGGGGCAGTAACGAGCAGTACTTC	CASTMDRGSNEQYF
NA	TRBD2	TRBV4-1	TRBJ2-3	TGCGCCAGCAGCCAAGATACCCGGGACTACCACACAGATACGCAGTATTTT	CASSQDTRDYHTDTQYF
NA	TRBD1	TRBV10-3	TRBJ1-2	TGTGCCATCAGTGAAATTTCAGGGGGCGCTGGAAATGGCTACACCTTC	CAISEISGGAGNGYTF
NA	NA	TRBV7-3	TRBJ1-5	TGTGCCAGCAGCTTCGGGAGAGGTCAGCCCCAGCATTTT	CASSFGRGQPQHF
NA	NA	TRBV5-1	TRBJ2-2	TGCGCCAGCAGCTTGGAGCCCGGGGAGCTGTTTTTT	CASSLEPGELFF
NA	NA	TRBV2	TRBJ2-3	TGTGCCAGTAACTTACTACGCACAGATACGCAGTATTTT	CASNLLRTDTQYF
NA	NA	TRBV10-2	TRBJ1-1	TGCGCCAGCAGTGAGCGGGGGAATGAAGCTTTCTTT	CASSERGNEAFF
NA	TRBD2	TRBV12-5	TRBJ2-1	TGTGCTAGTGGTTTGTCACTAGCGGGAGGGCTTCGTGAGCAGTTCTTC	CASGLSLAGGLREQFF
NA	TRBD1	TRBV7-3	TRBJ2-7	TGTGCCAGCAGCTTACAAGGGGGCTCATATTCCTACGAGCAGTACTTC	CASSLQGGSYSYEQYF
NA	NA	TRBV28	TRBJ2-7	TGTGCCAGCAGCAGTGGCTACGAGCAGTACTTC	CASSSGYEQYF
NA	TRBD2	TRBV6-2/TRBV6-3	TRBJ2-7	TGTGCCAGCAGCTCTAGCGGGAGCAGTGTGTACGAGCAGTACTTC	CASSSSGSSVYEQYF
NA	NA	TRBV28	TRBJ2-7	TGTGCCAGCAGAGGTGACACCTACGAGCAGTACTTC	CASRGDTYEQYF
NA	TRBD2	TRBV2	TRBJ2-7	TGTGCCAGCAGCCTAGCGGGAGCGAACGAGCAGTACTTC	CASSLAGANEQYF
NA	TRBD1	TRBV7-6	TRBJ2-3	TGTGCCAGCGGGGACAGAGCCACAGATACGCAGTATTTT	CASGDRATDTQYF
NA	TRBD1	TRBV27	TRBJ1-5	TGTGCCAGCAGTTTAGGGACAGGGGGCGGGCAGCCCCAGCATTTT	CASSLGTGGGQPQHF
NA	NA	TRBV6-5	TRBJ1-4	TGTGCCACTAAACGAGGGTTGGGGGAAAAACTGTTTTTT	CATKRGLGEKLFF
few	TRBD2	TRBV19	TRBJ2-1	TGTGCCAGTAGTCAACTAGCGGGAGGCCCAAGCTCCTACAATGAGCAGTTCTTC	CASSQLAGGPSSYNEQFF